The entry that follows covers one TCR beta chain sequence. Its antigen remains unidentified. No base quality values were provided; no much bigger clone lies one nucleotide off. The collaborating institutions used their own protocols to collect whole blood in K2EDTA tubes. For TCRbeta analysis, collaborator samples were shipped as frozen whole blood, as isolated PBMCs, or as DNA extracted from either sample type. TCRbeta CDR3 regions were amplified from genomic DNA by means of the immunoSEQ Assay, a bias-controlled multiplex PCR. The study's own analysis went as follows. The number of nucleated cells in each sample was estimated by amplification of reference gene primers within the assay. Sequence reads were collapsed and filtered to measure the absolute abundance of every unique TCRbeta CDR3 rearrangement. Productive Simpson clonality was computed per sample as the square root of Simpson's diversity index over productive rearrangements. The table comes from immuneACCESS by way of TCRdb, which keeps in-frame sequences with V and J called. Part of the clones is missing from these tables; in studies checked, under half for an unresolved V gene and the rest for unknown reasons. V and J calls and clone size are those listed in that table; D and trimming were worked out from the DNA. Here the sample has about 70,000 clones; 87% occur a single time. The top ten clonotypes cover approximately 10% of the sample.

The germline V gene encodes CDR1 SGDLS and CDR2 YYNGEE. Between the V and J ends, shortened by 7 bases and 0 bases respectively, the junction contains 14 bases. Spanning cysteine to phenylalanine, the CDR3 consists of 15 amino acids. Only the CDR3 DNA is retained, 45 bases long and in frame from the first base. This entry belongs to a study of blood T cell repertoires in COVID-19 (dated by TCRdb to about 2020). Describing the broader study: The collaborator samples originated in the United States, Italy and Spain and spanned the acute and convalescent phases of COVID-19. The material from the prospective study consisted of cDNA or gDNA derived from T cells, B-cell-depleted T cells, or PBMCs. Deeply sampled blood TCRbeta repertoires from subjects exposed to, actively infected with, or recovered from COVID-19 were included in the dataset. The repertoires were made available in a free public database intended to serve as a resource for research on the immune response to SARS-CoV-2. Samples came from the ongoing ImmuneRACE study (first 160 participants) plus 1,254 subjects from 6 global collaborators. Sample metadata almost always included a de-identified subject ID, COVID-19 status, age in years and sex. HLA class I and class II types, where available, came from metadata supplied by the sample provider rather than from assay-based typing. The full study reports these points: How much clinical and demographic metadata was included differed by source and by participant, and the metadata was provided uncurated.

Material: peripheral blood. The chain uses TRBV9 and TRBJ1-3; no confident D gene assignment can be made. The receptor comes from a woman between 18 and 30 years old with acute or convalescent COVID-19. The DNA sequence follows: TGTGCCAGCGGTCTCCGAGGAGACTCTGGAAACACCATATATTTT. It is translated as CASGLRGDSGNTIYF. The full variable domain, completed from the reference TRBV9 and TRBJ1-3 proteins outside the CDR3, reads DSGVTQTPKHLITATGQRVTLRCSPRSGDLSVYWYQQSLDQGLQFLIQYYNGEERAKGNILERFSAQQFPDLHSELNLSSLELGDSALYFCASGLRGDSGNTIYFGEGSWLTVV.